The present entry profiles one T cell receptor delta chain with its context. This clone is assessed as medium-sized (0.01 to 0.1%). This clone's antigen is unknown. Base qualities are missing; no much larger clone stands one base away. Taken from the germline V gene, the CDR1 and CDR2 loops are TSWWSYY and QGS. V gives up 3 bases and J gives up 0 bases, and the segment between their germline ends measures 29 bases. The CDR3, from cysteine to phenylalanine, totals 21 residues. Only the CDR3 portion is preserved as DNA: 63 bases, with reading frame beginning at the first base. This specimen belongs to a study of delta chains in infants with herpesvirus infections (TCRdb year 2023). Background on the whole study: To characterize gammadelta T cell responses to primary cytomegalovirus (CMV) infection, researchers prospectively followed a birth cohort of Ugandan infants starting at birth. From PBMC, gammadelta TCRs were sequenced for 18 CMV-infected infants (one congenitally infected) and roughly 8 CMV-uninfected infants who had sufficient sample available. A public fetal Vdelta1/Vgamma8 gammadelta TCR clonotype was searched for in infants infected with CMV after birth. Blood samples from the infants were grouped into approximate ages of 1.5, 4, 8 and 12 months. Belgian fetal and cord blood gammadelta TCR data that had been published previously were included solely for comparison and were not produced in this cohort. Beyond this particular receptor, the publication reports: The public clonotype was detected only at the first time point after infection and was not found in uninfected infants or in infants infected after 120 days. Of fewer than 20 CMV-infected infants, several carried the public Vdelta1 clonotype: three infants infected postnatally before 120 days of age and the congenitally infected infant. Public-clonotype frequency among Vdelta1 cells appeared to correlate inversely with age at infection and decayed rapidly, seemingly not persisting beyond roughly two months. The public clonotype might still be present below the detection limit in CMV-uninfected infants. The authors noted a small sample size and no race- or environment-matched controls, since nearly all Ugandans acquire CMV before adulthood.

Receptor amplification or capture employed RT-PCR. To generate TCR cDNA, PBMC RNA underwent reverse transcription with SuperScript II using gamma-chain- and delta-chain-specific primers. cDNA was purified with AMPure XP beads, amplified, and indexed with Illumina adapters using the Nextera XT Index Kit. gammadelta TCR libraries were sequenced on an Illumina MiSeq with a V2 300-cycle kit. The paper's processing steps were these. Using MiXCR v2.1.12, CDR3 sequences were assembled, and reads were mapped onto D, J and V genes obtained from GenBank. VDJtools v1.2.1 was used to carry out repertoire analyses of the CDR3 clonotypes. Clone calls in TCRdb were regenerated from the public reads with CATT, after which identical DNA sequences shared one row. Here the V and J calls rest on TCRdb's processing, not on the authors' analysis. The sample has some 1,600 delta-chain clones on record, 25% to 30% of them singletons. In total, the top ten clones hold approximately 11% of the sample.

Infants were enrolled after their mothers, pregnant women receiving prenatal care in Kampala, Uganda, were recruited, and documentation of maternal HIV status was required. Home visits to families took place weekly, and collection of infant clinical information, oral swabs and peripheral blood began at 6 weeks of age and was repeated every 4 months after that. Blood was drawn into heparin tubes, and PBMC were isolated via Ficoll-Paque density gradient centrifugation and then cryopreserved. The material was peripheral blood, obtained at time point 3 of longitudinal follow-up. The rearrangement combines TRDV1 with TRDJ1; the D segment could be TRDD3, given 6 matching bases. This receptor was taken from a human donor who was a Ugandan infant, either HIV-exposed or HIV-unexposed (not recorded which). The nucleotides read TGTGCTCTTGGGGACCACACGGTCGGGGATCGGTACTACCCGTACACCGATAAACTCATCTTT. Protein translation: CALGDHTVGDRYYPYTDKLIF.